This record concerns one T cell receptor beta chain sequence. The table lists this clone with a few counts. Its antigen is not yet known. Base qualities are not recorded, but no much larger clone differs from it by a single base. The data stem from a study of lymphopenia after photon versus proton radiotherapy (dated by TCRdb to about 2019). About the study as a whole: The study compared the immunological effects of photon versus proton radiation therapy in patients with gastrointestinal tumors who developed high-grade lymphopenia. The roughly 18 patients in the cohort had gastrointestinal tumors, were treated with either photon or proton therapy, and subsequently developed lymphopenia. The goal of the study was to describe how the two radiation modalities differ in their effects on the immune system. Broader findings and caveats from the paper: Among patients across the cohort who died, overall survival time showed an inverse correlation with a larger post-nadir drop in TCR diversity. After the lymphocyte count nadir, repertoires from photon-treated patients showed oligoclonal expansion, particularly of CD8+ Temra cells, and this expansion drove the decline in diversity. During treatment, patients who received photon therapy lost naive T cells and TCR diversity and gained effector/memory populations, whereas patients who received proton therapy remained relatively stable. The survival association was examined only in patients who died, and the authors described better survival with proton therapy as a possibility, not as a demonstrated result.

Library preparation used the immunoSEQ multiplex PCR assay. Alongside multiparametric flow cytometry, deep sequencing of rearranged TCR beta loci was used to profile the T cell repertoires. TCRdb took over this immuneACCESS table, retaining in-frame rearrangements with V and J assigned. Such tables are incomplete; in checked studies, under half of the missing clones stem from an unresolved V gene, and the remainder is unexplained. The sample data list approximately 25,000 clones, and around four fifths of these were observed just once. The top ten clones comprise 21% of the sample. CDR1 and CDR2 are read off the germline V gene as MNHEY and SVGAGI. The junction shows trimming of 10 bases on V and 3 bases on J, and the gene matches do not reach 13 bases of it. The CDR3, from cysteine to phenylalanine, totals 15 residues. The sequence is cut down to CDR3 DNA, 45 bases in frame from base 1.

Sequenced material: peripheral blood, taken from a patient treated with proton-based radiotherapy. The sequence is built from TRBV6-5 and TRBJ1-1; 8 central bases correspond to TRBD1. This receptor was taken from a woman between 65 and 79 years old with pancreatic cancer. The nucleotides read TGTGCCATATGGGGGGCAGGGGGCGCAGACACTGAAGCTTTCTTT. Its translation reads: CAIWGAGGADTEAFF.